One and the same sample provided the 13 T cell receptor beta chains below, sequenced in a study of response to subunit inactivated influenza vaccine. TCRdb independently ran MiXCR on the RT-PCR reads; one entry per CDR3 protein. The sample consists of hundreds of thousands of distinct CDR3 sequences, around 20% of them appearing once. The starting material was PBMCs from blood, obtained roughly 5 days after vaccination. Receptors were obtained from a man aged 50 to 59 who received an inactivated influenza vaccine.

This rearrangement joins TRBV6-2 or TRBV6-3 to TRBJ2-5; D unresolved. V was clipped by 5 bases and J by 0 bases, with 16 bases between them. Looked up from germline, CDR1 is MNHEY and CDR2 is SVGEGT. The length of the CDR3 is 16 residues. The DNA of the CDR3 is TGTGCCAGCAGTCAGACAAGGTCCCGGTACCAAGAGACCCAGTACTTC. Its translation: CASSQTRSRYQETQYF.

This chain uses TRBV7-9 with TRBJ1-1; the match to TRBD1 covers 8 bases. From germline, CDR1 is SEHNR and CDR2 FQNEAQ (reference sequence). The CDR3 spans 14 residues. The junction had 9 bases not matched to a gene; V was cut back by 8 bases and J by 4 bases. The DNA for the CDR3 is TGTGCCAGCGGGGGGACAGGCCTTACCACTGAAGCTTTCTTT. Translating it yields CASGGTGLTTEAFF.

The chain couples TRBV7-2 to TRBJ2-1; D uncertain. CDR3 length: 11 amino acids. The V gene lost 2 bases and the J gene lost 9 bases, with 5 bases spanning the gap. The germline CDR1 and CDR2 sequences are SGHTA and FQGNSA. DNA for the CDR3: TGTGCCAGCAGCTTACAGTTTGAGCAGTTCTTC. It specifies CASSLQFEQFF.

The DNA for the CDR3 is TGCGCCAGCAGCCAACAGGGACGGGACCAAGAGACCCAGTACTTC. Its protein is CASSQQGRDQETQYF. This chain links TRBV4-3 with TRBJ2-5, with D perhaps TRBD1 or TRBD2 (5 bases each). Trimming cost V 2 bases and J 0 bases, with 10 bases left between them. Germline loops: CDR1 LGHNA, CDR2 YSLEER. The CDR3 contains 15 residues.

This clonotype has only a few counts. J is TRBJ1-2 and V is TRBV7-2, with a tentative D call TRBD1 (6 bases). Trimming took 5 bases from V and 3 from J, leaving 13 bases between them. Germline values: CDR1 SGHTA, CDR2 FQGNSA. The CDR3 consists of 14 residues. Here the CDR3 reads CASSPDSIDYGYTF. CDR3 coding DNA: TGTGCCAGCAGCCCGGACAGTATTGACTATGGCTACACCTTC.

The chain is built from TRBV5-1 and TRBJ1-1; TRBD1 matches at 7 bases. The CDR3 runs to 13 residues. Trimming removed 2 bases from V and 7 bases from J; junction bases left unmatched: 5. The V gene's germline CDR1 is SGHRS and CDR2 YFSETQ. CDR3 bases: TGCGCCAGCAGCTTCGAGGGGGCAGGTGAAGCTTTCTTT. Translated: CASSFEGAGEAFF.

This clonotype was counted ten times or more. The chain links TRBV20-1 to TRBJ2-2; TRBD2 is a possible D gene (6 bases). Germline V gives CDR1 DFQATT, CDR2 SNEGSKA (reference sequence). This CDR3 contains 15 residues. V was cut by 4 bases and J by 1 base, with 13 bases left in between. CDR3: CSATGSSRNTGELFF. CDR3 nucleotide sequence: TGCAGTGCTACCGGGAGTAGCAGGAACACCGGGGAGCTGTTTTTT.

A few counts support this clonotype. CDR3 nucleotides: TGCGCCAGCAGCGTAGACAGTTCTACGCAGTATTTT. It translates to CASSVDSSTQYF. This chain connects TRBV5-1 to TRBJ2-3, with D tentatively TRBD1 (5 bases). V dropped 4 bases and J dropped 8 bases, with 11 bases sitting between them. CDR3 length equals 12 residues. Germline V gene data show CDR1 as SGHRS and CDR2 as YFSETQ. The whole variable domain, filled in from reference TRBV5-1 and TRBJ2-3, reads KAGVTQTPRYLIKTRGQQVTLSCSPISGHRSVSWYQQTPGQGLQFLFEYFSETQRNKGNFPGRFSGRQFSNSRSEMNVSTLELGDSALYLCASSVDSSTQYFGPGTRLTVL.

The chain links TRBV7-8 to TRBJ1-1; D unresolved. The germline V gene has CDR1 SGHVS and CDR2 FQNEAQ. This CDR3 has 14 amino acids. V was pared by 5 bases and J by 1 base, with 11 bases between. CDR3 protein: CASSHSRGNTEAFF. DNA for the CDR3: TGTGCCAGCAGCCACTCGCGGGGGAACACTGAAGCTTTCTTT.

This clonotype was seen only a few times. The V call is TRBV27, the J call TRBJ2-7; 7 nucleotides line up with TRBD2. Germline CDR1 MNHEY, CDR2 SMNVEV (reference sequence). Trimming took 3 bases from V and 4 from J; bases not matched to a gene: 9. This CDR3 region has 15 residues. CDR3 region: CASSFREGFTYEQYF. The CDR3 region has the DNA TGTGCCAGCAGTTTCAGGGAGGGCTTCACTTACGAGCAGTACTTC.

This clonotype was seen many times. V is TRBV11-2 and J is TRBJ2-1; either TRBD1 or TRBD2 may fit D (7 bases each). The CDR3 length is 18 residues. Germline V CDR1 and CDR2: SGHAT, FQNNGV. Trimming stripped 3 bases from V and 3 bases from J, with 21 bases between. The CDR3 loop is CASSFSGRGRLNYNEQFF. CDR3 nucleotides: TGTGCCAGCAGCTTCAGTGGGAGGGGGCGACTTAACTACAATGAGCAGTTCTTC.

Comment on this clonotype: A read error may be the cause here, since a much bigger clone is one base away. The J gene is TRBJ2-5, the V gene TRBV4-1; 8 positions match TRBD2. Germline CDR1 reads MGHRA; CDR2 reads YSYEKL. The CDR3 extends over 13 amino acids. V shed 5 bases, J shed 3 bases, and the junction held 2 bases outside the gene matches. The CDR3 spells CASSTGLEETQYF. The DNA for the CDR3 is TGCGCCAGCAGCACGGGACTAGAAGAGACCCAGTACTTC.

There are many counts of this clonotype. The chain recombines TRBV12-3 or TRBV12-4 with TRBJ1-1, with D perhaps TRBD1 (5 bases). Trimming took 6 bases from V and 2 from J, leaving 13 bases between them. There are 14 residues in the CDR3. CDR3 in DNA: TGTGCCAGCAGCCCAGACAGAGTCAACACTGAAGCTTTCTTT. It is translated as CASSPDRVNTEAFF.